This T cell receptor (beta chain) was found in a study of radiotherapy plus CTLA-4 blockade in lung cancer (dated by TCRdb to 2017 to 2018). Turning to the overall study: Objective responses occurred in 18% of enrolled patients, and 30% to 35% achieved disease control. The investigation overall reported the following: After treatment with radiotherapy and ipilimumab, TCR clones that came from tumors expanded in the peripheral blood. Increased serum interferon-beta after radiation, together with early dynamic changes in blood T cell clones, were reported to be the strongest predictors of response.

Library construction relied on the immunoSEQ multiplex PCR assay. TCRdb retrieved this table from immuneACCESS and kept in-frame rearrangements only. Not all clones are present; in checked studies, unresolved V genes account for under half, and no reason is known for the remainder. Recorded for this sample are some 12,000 clones; 84% of them occurred a single time. About 31% of the sample goes to the ten largest clones. The study evaluated CTLA-4 blockade (ipilimumab) given together with focal radiation therapy in patients who had chemo-refractory metastatic non-small-cell lung cancer. This clone has a single count. Which antigen it targets is not known. No much larger clonotype is one base removed from it; base qualities were not supplied. V is pruned by 0 bases and J by 6 bases, leaving 7 bases of the junction without a gene match. CDR1 and CDR2 are read off the germline V gene (reference sequence) as SGHKS and YYEKEE. There are 17 amino acids in the CDR3, from cysteine to phenylalanine inclusive. Left in the record is the CDR3 DNA by itself, 51 bases read in frame from the first base.

The TCR sequence derives from a human donor with non-small cell lung cancer that progressed on radiotherapy plus ipilimumab. Source: peripheral blood, taken from a patient treated with radiotherapy plus ipilimumab. The rearranged chain carries TRBV5-5 and TRBJ2-2, with 11 bases matching TRBD1. The sequenced DNA is TGTGCCAGCAGCTTGGACGGACAGGGGGCCTTGGCCGGGGAGCTGTTTTTT. Translation gives CASSLDGQGALAGELFF.